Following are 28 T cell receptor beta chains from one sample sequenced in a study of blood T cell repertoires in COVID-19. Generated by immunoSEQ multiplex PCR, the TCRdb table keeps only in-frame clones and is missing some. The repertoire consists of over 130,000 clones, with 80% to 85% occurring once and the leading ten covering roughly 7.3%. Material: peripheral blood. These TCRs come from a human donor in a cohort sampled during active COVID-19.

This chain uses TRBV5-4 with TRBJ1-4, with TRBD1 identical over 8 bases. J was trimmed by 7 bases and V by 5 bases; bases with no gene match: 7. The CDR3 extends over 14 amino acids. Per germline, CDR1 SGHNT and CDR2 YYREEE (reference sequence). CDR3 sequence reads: CASSPGGAGEKLFF. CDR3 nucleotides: TGTGCCAGCAGTCCAGGGGGCGCGGGTGAAAAACTGTTTTTT. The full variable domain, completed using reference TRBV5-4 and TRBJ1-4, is ETGVTQSPTHLIKTRGQQVTLRCSSQSGHNTVSWYQQALGQGPQFIFQYYREEENGRGNFPPRFSGLQFPNYSSELNVNALELDDSALYLCASSPGGAGEKLFFGSGTQLSVL.

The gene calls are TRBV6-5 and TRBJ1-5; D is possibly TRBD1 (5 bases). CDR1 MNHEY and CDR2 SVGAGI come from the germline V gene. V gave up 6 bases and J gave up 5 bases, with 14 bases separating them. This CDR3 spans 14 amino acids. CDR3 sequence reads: CASRSNAGDQPQHF. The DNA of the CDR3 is TGTGCCAGCAGGAGTAATGCGGGGGATCAGCCCCAGCATTTT.

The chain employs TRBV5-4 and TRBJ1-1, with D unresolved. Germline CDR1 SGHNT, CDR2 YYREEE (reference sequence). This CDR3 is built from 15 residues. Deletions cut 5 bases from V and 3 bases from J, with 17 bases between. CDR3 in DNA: TGTGCCAGCAGTGACCCATTTCGGGGAGACACTGAAGCTTTCTTT. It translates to CASSDPFRGDTEAFF.

CDR3 residues: CASRVRDGGNSPLHF. For the CDR3, the DNA is TGTGCCAGCAGGGTCCGGGACGGAGGGAATTCACCCCTCCACTTT. The chain couples TRBV2 to TRBJ1-6; the D gene is possibly TRBD1 (5 bases). Germline V lookup: CDR1 SNHLY, CDR2 FYNNEI. Between the trimmed V and J ends, which lost 6 bases and 7 bases, there was a span of 16 bases. The length of the CDR3 is 15 residues.

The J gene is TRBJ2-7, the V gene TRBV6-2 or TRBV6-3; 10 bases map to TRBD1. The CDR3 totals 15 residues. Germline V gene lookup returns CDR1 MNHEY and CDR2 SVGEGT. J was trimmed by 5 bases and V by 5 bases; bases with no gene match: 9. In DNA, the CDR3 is TGTGCCAGCAGTATCGGGGGACAGGGGCTCCACGAGCAGTACTTC. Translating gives CASSIGGQGLHEQYF.

CDR3 loop: CASSGRTSGGGTGELFF. As DNA, the CDR3 is TGTGCCAGCAGCGGAAGGACTAGCGGGGGGGGCACCGGGGAGCTGTTTTTT. The chain has TRBV13 and TRBJ2-2, with 15 bases identical to TRBD2. There are 17 residues in the CDR3. Losses at the gene ends were 5 bases for V and 4 bases for J; bases not matched to a gene: 5. Looked up from germline, CDR1 is PRHDT and CDR2 is FYEKMQ (reference sequence).

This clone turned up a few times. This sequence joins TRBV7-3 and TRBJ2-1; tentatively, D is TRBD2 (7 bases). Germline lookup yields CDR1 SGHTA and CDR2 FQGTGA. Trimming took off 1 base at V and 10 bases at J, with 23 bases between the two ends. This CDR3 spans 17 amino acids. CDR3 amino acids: CASSLKSSGGLPDEQFF. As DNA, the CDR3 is TGTGCCAGCAGCTTAAAGTCATCGGGGGGCCTACCCGACGAGCAGTTCTTC.

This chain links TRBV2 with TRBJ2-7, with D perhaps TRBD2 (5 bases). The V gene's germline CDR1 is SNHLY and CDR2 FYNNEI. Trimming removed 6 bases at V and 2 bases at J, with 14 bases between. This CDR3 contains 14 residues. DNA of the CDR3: TGTGCCAGCAGGACGTTCCGGGGAACCTACGAGCAGTACTTC. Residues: CASRTFRGTYEQYF.

The CDR3 sequence is CASSLKGNSPLHF. The DNA of the CDR3 is TGTGCCAGCAGTTTGAAGGGGAATTCACCCCTCCACTTT. This chain uses TRBV12-3 or TRBV12-4 with TRBJ1-6; the D gene is possibly TRBD1 (5 bases). V was clipped by 3 bases and J by 7 bases, with 7 bases between them. CDR3 size: 13 residues.

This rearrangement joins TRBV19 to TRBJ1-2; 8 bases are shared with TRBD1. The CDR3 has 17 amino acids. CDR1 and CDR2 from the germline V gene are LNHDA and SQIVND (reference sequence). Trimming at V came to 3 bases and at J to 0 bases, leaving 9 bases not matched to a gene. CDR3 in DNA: TGTGCCAGTAGTATGAGCCAGGGGGCCACCGCTAACTATGGCTACACCTTC. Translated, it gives CASSMSQGATANYGYTF.

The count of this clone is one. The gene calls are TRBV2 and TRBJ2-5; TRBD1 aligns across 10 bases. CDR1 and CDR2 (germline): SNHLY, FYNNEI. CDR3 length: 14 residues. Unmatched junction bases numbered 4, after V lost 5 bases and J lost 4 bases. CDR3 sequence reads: CASSRDRGRETQYF. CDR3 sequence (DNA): TGTGCCAGCAGTAGAGACAGGGGGCGAGAGACCCAGTACTTC.

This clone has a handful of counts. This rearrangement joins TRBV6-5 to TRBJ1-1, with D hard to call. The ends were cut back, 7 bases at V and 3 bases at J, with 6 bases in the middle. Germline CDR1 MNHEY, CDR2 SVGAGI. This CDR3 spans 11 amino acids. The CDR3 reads CASMRDTEAFF. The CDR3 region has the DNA TGTGCCAGCATGAGGGACACTGAAGCTTTCTTT.

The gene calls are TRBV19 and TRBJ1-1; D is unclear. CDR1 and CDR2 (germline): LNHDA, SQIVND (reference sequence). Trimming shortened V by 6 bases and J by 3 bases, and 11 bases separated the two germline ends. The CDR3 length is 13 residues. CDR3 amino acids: CASSQYMDTEAFF. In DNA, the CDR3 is TGTGCCAGTAGCCAATACATGGACACTGAAGCTTTCTTT.

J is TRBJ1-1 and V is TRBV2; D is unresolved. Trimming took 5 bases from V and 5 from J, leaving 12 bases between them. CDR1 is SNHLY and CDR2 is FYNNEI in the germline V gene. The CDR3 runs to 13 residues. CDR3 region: CASSQTPQTEAFF. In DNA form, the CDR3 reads TGTGCCAGCAGTCAAACGCCGCAGACTGAAGCTTTCTTT. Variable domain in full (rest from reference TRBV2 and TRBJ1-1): EPEVTQTPSHQVTQMGQEVILRCVPISNHLYFYWYRQILGQKVEFLVSFYNNEISEKSEIFDDQFSVERPDGSNFTLKIRSTKLEDSAMYFCASSQTPQTEAFFGQGTRLTVV.

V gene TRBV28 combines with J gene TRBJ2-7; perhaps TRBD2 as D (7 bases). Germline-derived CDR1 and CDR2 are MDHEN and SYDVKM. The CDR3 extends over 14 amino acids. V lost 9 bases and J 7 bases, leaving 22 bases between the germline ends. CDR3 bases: TGTGCCAGTCAACAGGCGGGGGCTCTGTTAGAGCAGTACTTC. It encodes CASQQAGALLEQYF. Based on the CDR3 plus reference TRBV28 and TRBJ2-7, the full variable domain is DVKVTQSSRYLVKRTGEKVFLECVQDMDHENMFWYRQDPGLGLRLIYFSYDVKMKEKGDIPEGYSVSREKKERFSLILESASTNQTSMYLCASQQAGALLEQYFGPGTRLTVT.

The CDR3 nucleotides are TGTGCCAGCAGTTCTTCCGGCGGTAATGAGCAGTTCTTC. Translation: CASSSSGGNEQFF. The rearrangement joins TRBV6-5 to TRBJ2-1; D call uncertain. This CDR3 contains 13 residues. The ends were cut back, 4 bases at V and 7 bases at J, with 11 bases in the middle. Germline CDR1 MNHEY, CDR2 SVGAGI.

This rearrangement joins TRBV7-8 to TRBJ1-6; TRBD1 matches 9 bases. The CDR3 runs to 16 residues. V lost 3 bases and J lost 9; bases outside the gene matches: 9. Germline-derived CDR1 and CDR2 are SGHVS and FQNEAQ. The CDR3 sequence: CASSFSGTGPISPLHF. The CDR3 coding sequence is TGTGCCAGCAGCTTTTCCGGGACAGGGCCTATTTCACCCCTCCACTTT.

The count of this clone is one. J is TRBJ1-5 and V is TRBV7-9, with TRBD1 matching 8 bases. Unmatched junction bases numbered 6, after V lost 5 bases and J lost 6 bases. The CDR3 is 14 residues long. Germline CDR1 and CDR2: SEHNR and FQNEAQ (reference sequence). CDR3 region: CASSLTGGPQPQHF. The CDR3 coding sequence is TGTGCCAGCAGCCTCACAGGGGGGCCTCAGCCCCAGCATTTT.

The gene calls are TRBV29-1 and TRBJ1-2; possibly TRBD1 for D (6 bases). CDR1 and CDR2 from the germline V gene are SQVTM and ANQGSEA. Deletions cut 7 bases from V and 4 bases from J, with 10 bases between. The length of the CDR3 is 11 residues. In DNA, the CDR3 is TGCAGCGGGGGGGCAACCTATGGCTACACCTTC. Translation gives CSGGATYGYTF.

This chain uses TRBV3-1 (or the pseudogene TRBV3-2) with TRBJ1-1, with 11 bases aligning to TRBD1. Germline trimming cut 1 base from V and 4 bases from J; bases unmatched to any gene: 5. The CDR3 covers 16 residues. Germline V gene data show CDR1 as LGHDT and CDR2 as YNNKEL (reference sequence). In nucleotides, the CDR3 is TGTGCCAGCAGCCAAGGGGACAGGGGGTTTGGCACTGAAGCTTTCTTT. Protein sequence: CASSQGDRGFGTEAFF.

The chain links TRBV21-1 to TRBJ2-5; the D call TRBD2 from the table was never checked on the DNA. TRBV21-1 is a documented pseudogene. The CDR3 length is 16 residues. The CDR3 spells CASSKMCGGQKETQYF. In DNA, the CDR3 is TGTGCCAGCAGCAAAATGTGTGGAGGGCAGAAAGAGACCCAGTACTTC.

CDR3 in amino acids: CASSSDRPNTGELFF. CDR3 coding DNA: TGTGCCAGCAGCTCTGACAGGCCGAACACCGGGGAGCTGTTTTTT. The chain has TRBV5-8 and TRBJ2-2, with D possibly matching TRBD1 (6 bases). V was trimmed by 3 bases and J by 0 bases, leaving 9 bases between them. Germline V lookup: CDR1 SGHTS, CDR2 YDEGEE. The CDR3 has 15 amino acids.

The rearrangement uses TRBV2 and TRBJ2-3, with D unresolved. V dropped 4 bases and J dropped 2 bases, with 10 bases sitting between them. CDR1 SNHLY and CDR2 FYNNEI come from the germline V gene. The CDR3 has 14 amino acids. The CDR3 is CASSATVLTDTQYF. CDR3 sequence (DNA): TGTGCCAGCAGTGCTACGGTACTCACAGATACGCAGTATTTT.

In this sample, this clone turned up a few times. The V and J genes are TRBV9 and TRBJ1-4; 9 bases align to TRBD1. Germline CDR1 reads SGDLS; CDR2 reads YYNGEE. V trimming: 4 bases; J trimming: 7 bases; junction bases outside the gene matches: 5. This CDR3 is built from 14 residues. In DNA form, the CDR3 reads TGTGCCAGCAGCAGAGACAGGGGGGGTGAAAAACTGTTTTTT. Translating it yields CASSRDRGGEKLFF. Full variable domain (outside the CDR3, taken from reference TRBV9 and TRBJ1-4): DSGVTQTPKHLITATGQRVTLRCSPRSGDLSVYWYQQSLDQGLQFLIQYYNGEERAKGNILERFSAQQFPDLHSELNLSSLELGDSALYFCASSRDRGGEKLFFGSGTQLSVL.

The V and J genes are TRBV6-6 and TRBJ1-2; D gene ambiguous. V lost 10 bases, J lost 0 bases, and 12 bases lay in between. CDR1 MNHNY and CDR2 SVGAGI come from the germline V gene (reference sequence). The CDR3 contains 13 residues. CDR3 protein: CATVTIPNYGYTF. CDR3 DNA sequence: TGTGCCACGGTGACAATTCCTAACTATGGCTACACCTTC.

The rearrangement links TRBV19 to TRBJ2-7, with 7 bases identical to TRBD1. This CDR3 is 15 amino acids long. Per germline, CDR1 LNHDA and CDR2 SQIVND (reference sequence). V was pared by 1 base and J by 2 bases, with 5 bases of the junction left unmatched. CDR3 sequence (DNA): TGTGCCAGTAGTATAGGACGACAGGGAACCTACGAGCAGTACTTC. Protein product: CASSIGRQGTYEQYF.

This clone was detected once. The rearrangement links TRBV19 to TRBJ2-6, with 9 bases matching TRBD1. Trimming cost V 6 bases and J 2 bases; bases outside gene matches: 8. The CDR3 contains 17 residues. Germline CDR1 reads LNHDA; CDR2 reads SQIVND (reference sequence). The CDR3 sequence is CASRTSRDRAGANVLTF. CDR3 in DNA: TGTGCCAGTAGGACGTCCCGGGACAGGGCTGGGGCCAACGTCCTGACTTTC.

The CDR3 coding sequence is TGTGCCAGCTCAGGGGGCATCGATGGCTACACCTTC. It specifies CASSGGIDGYTF. This sequence joins TRBV25-1 and TRBJ1-2; TRBD1 aligns across 8 bases. V was pared by 8 bases and J by 6 bases, with 5 bases of the junction left unmatched. Per the germline V gene, CDR1 is MGHDK and CDR2 is SYGVNS. The CDR3 extends over 12 amino acids.